This passage covers 20 T cell receptor beta chains from one sample sequenced in a study of shared clonotypes between healthy human individuals. Sequencing was performed with immunoSEQ multiplex PCR; in TCRdb, only in-frame clones are kept and a portion is missing. The sample includes a few hundred thousand clones, around 79% of them seen just once. Sample: PBMCs. The source of these receptors is a middle-aged woman in good health. Some clones in this sample may be carry-over from other donors' samples.

The chain carries TRBV29-1 and TRBJ2-7; D gene unclear. The CDR3 consists of 12 residues. The germline CDR1 and CDR2 sequences are SQVTM and ANQGSEA. Trimming left V 4 bases short and J 3 bases short, with 10 bases between. CDR3 region: CSVGVDGYEQYF. The DNA of the CDR3 is TGCAGCGTTGGTGTTGACGGCTACGAGCAGTACTTC.

V usage is TRBV4-1 and J usage is TRBJ2-1; TRBD2 matches 8 bases. With 4 bases clipped from V and 6 bases from J, the junction kept 11 bases outside the gene matches. CDR1 MGHRA and CDR2 YSYEKL come from the germline V gene. CDR3 size: 16 residues. The CDR3 nucleotides are TGCGCCAGCAGCCGTAACGGCGCGGGAGGAGGCAATGAGCAGTTCTTC. This codes for CASSRNGAGGGNEQFF.

The rearrangement links TRBV19 to TRBJ1-3; D is undetermined. Trimming took off 3 bases at V and 3 bases at J, with 12 bases between the two ends. The CDR3 extends over 15 amino acids. Germline CDR1 is LNHDA and CDR2 is SQIVND (reference sequence). The DNA of the CDR3 is TGTGCCAGTAGTATTGGTCCAGCGGTTGGAAACACCATATATTTT. As protein: CASSIGPAVGNTIYF.

This rearrangement joins TRBV11-3 to TRBJ2-2, with D unresolved. The CDR3 has 12 amino acids. V lost 4 bases and J lost 7, with 7 bases in between. Germline-derived CDR1 and CDR2 are SGHNT and YENEEA. The CDR3 DNA sequence: TGTGCCAGCAGCTCCCAGAGCGGGGAGCTGTTTTTT. As protein: CASSSQSGELFF.

The V call is TRBV5-5, the J call TRBJ2-2; 14 positions match TRBD2. Germline CDR1 and CDR2: SGHKS and YYEKEE (reference sequence). Unmatched junction bases numbered 11, after V lost 4 bases and J lost 0 bases. The CDR3 is 20 amino acids. CDR3 residues: CASSKGTSGSLGTNTGELFF. The CDR3 DNA follows: TGTGCCAGCAGCAAGGGGACTAGCGGGAGCCTCGGTACGAACACCGGGGAGCTGTTTTTT.

J is TRBJ2-7 and V is TRBV5-1, with TRBD2 identical over 13 bases. Trimming at V came to 9 bases and at J to 3 bases, leaving 12 bases not matched to a gene. The CDR3 is 16 residues long. Germline CDR1 SGHRS, CDR2 YFSETQ. CDR3 nucleotides: TGCGCCAACTTTGGACTAGCGGGAGTGGTGATCTACGAGCAGTACTTC. Protein: CANFGLAGVVIYEQYF.

To note about this clone: The same CDR3 also results from other DNA sequences found in this sample. The rearrangement links TRBV7-2 to TRBJ1-3; unclear D gene. CDR1 is SGHTA and CDR2 is FQGNSA in the germline V gene. The V gene lost 1 base and the J gene lost 0 bases, with 10 bases spanning the gap. The CDR3 consists of 16 residues. The CDR3, as DNA: TGTGCCAGCAGCTTAGTACGGGGAAGCTCTGGAAACACCATATATTTT. Translation gives CASSLVRGSSGNTIYF.

V gene TRBV7-9 combines with J gene TRBJ2-3; 8 nucleotides line up with TRBD1. This CDR3 spans 16 amino acids. CDR1 SEHNR and CDR2 FQNEAQ come from the germline V gene (reference sequence). J gave up 1 base and V 5 bases, and 8 bases lay outside the gene matches. The CDR3 bases are TGTGCCAGCAGCACCTACAGGGGGTTGGGCACAGATACGCAGTATTTT. Amino acids: CASSTYRGLGTDTQYF.

The chain uses TRBV4-2 and TRBJ2-1, with TRBD2 matching 12 bases. Looked up from germline, CDR1 is LGHNA and CDR2 is YNFKEQ. This CDR3 spans 18 amino acids. V lost 1 base to trimming and J lost 5 bases; unmatched junction nucleotides: 9. Here the CDR3 reads CASSQALAGGRGDNEQFF. CDR3 sequence (DNA): TGTGCCAGCAGCCAAGCGCTAGCGGGAGGGCGGGGGGACAATGAGCAGTTCTTC.

V and J are TRBV28 and TRBJ1-3; D is possibly TRBD1 (5 bases). Trimming cost V 3 bases and J 6 bases, with 9 bases left between them. Germline loops: CDR1 MDHEN, CDR2 SYDVKM. The CDR3 covers 13 residues. The CDR3, as DNA: TGTGCCAGCAGTTTGGGGGGTCAAAACACCATATATTTT. Its protein product is CASSLGGQNTIYF. Full variable domain (rest looked up from reference TRBV28 and TRBJ1-3): DVKVTQSSRYLVKRTGEKVFLECVQDMDHENMFWYRQDPGLGLRLIYFSYDVKMKEKGDIPEGYSVSREKKERFSLILESASTNQTSMYLCASSLGGQNTIYFGEGSWLTVV.

This chain connects TRBV6-1 to TRBJ1-5; D unresolved. Germline V CDR1 and CDR2: MNHNS, SASEGT. The germline V and J ends were trimmed by 6 bases and 5 bases, with 14 bases remaining between them. The CDR3 is 14 residues long. The CDR3 here is CASSMANTDQPQHF. The CDR3 nucleotides are TGTGCCAGCAGCATGGCGAATACGGATCAGCCCCAGCATTTT.

This clone was seen a single time. The gene calls are TRBV7-2 and TRBJ2-2; TRBD2 agrees at 11 bases. The germline CDR1 and CDR2 sequences are SGHTA and FQGNSA. This CDR3 region has 16 residues. Trimming took 5 bases from V and 4 from J; bases not matched to a gene: 6. CDR3: CASSRTSGHSTGELFF. CDR3 nucleotides: TGTGCCAGCAGCCGGACTAGCGGGCACTCCACCGGGGAGCTGTTTTTT.

This clone was observed a handful of times. The chain is built from TRBV25-1 and TRBJ2-7; 8 bases are shared with TRBD1. Germline CDR1 reads MGHDK; CDR2 reads SYGVNS. The CDR3 is 14 residues long. The V gene end was trimmed by 4 bases and the J gene end by 9 bases; junction bases not matched to a gene: 11. CDR3 residues: CASSGRWTGSMQYF. For the CDR3, the DNA is TGTGCCAGCAGTGGAAGATGGACAGGGAGCATGCAGTACTTC.

This sequence joins TRBV5-4 and TRBJ1-2, with D uncertain. V lost 0 bases and J lost 0, with 9 bases in between. The CDR3 contains 15 residues. The germline V gene encodes CDR1 SGHNT and CDR2 YYREEE (reference sequence). CDR3 amino acids: CASSLAGIANYGYTF. In DNA form, the CDR3 reads TGTGCCAGCAGCTTGGCTGGGATCGCTAACTATGGCTACACCTTC.

The rearrangement joins TRBV12-1 to TRBJ2-5; the D segment call TRBD2 is taken from the table without a DNA check. TRBV12-1 is reported as a pseudogene. The CDR3 has 14 amino acids. CDR3 sequence (DNA): TGTGCCAGCAGCCGGGGGGGAATCAAAGAGACCCAGTACTTC. Translation gives CASSRGGIKETQYF.

This clone came up many times. The CDR3 sequence: CASSLREYNEQFF. The CDR3 DNA reads as TGTGCCAGCAGCTTACGGGAGTACAATGAGCAGTTCTTC. The chain uses TRBV7-3 and TRBJ2-1; weak D call: TRBD2 (6 bases). The germline V gene has CDR1 SGHTA and CDR2 FQGTGA. Trimming took off 2 bases at V and 4 bases at J, with 6 bases between the two ends. The CDR3 is 13 residues long. Full variable domain (missing parts from reference TRBV7-3 and TRBJ2-1): GAGVSQTPSNKVTEKGKYVELRCDPISGHTALYWYRQSLGQGPEFLIYFQGTGAADDSGLPNDRFFAVRPEGSVSTLKIQRTERGDSAVYLCASSLREYNEQFFGPGTRLTVL.

This clone was found a few times. The chain recombines TRBV18 with TRBJ2-7; no firm D call. The CDR3 sequence is 14 residues long. Germline V gene lookup returns CDR1 KGHSH and CDR2 LQKENI. The V end lost 2 bases, the J end lost 3 bases, and 11 bases lay between the germline ends. The CDR3 reads CASSPNGRYYEQYF. CDR3 bases: TGTGCCAGCTCACCAAACGGCAGATACTACGAGCAGTACTTC.

This chain uses TRBV28 with TRBJ2-7; TRBD1 might be the D (6 bases). The CDR3 loop spans 13 amino acids. Per the germline V gene, CDR1 is MDHEN and CDR2 is SYDVKM. V was pared by 9 bases and J by 3 bases, with 15 bases between. DNA for the CDR3: TGTGCCAGTGCGACCTCAGGGGTCTACGAGCAGTACTTC. It translates to CASATSGVYEQYF.

V and J are TRBV11-2 and TRBJ2-7, with TRBD1 matching 8 bases. The CDR3 is 14 residues long. Germline-derived CDR1 and CDR2 are SGHAT and FQNNGV. Trimming removed 5 bases from V and 3 bases from J; junction bases left unmatched: 6. The CDR3 here is CASSPDRAFYEQYF. The DNA for the CDR3 is TGTGCCAGCAGCCCGGACAGGGCGTTCTACGAGCAGTACTTC.

The V call is TRBV10-3, the J call TRBJ2-7, with TRBD1 matching over 7 bases. The CDR3 totals 14 residues. Per the germline V gene, CDR1 is ENHRY and CDR2 is SYGVKD. The ends lost 3 bases at V and 0 bases at J; junction bases unmatched: 2. The DNA for the CDR3 is TGTGCCATCAGTGATTACAGGGGCTCCTACGAGCAGTACTTC. Protein: CAISDYRGSYEQYF.